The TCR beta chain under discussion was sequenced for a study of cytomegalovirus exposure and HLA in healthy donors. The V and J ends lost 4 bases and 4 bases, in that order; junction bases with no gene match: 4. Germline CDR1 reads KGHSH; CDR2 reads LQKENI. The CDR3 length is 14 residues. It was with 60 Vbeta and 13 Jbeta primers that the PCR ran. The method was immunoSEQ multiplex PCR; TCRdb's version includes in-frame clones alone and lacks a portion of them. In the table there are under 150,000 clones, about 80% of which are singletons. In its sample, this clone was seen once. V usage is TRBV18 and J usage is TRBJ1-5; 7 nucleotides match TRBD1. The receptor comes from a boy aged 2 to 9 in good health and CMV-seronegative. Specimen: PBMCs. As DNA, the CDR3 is TGTGCCAGCTCACTTCAACAGGGGAATCAGCCCCAGCATTTT. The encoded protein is CASSLQQGNQPQHF. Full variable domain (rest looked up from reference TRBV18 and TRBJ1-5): NAGVMQNPRHLVRRRGQEARLRCSPMKGHSHVYWYRQLPEEGLKFMVYLQKENIIDESGMPKERFSAEFPKEGPSILRIQQVVRGDSAAYFCASSLQQGNQPQHFGDGTRLSIL.